These 6 T cell receptor beta chains share one sample of origin, sequenced in a study of blood T cell repertoires in COVID-19. The protocol was immunoSEQ multiplex PCR, while the TCRdb copy is restricted to in-frame clones and leaves out a portion. The sample holds approximately 150,000 clones, roughly 82% seen once. Sequencing was done on a sample of peripheral blood. The receptors come from a human donor with acute or convalescent COVID-19. The donor label of this sample is uncertain.

The rearrangement uses TRBV5-4 and TRBJ1-2; TRBD1 is a possible D gene (6 bases). The CDR3 runs 12 residues. V shed 2 bases and J shed 8 bases, with 10 bases lying between them. CDR1 is SGHNT and CDR2 is YYREEE in the germline V gene (reference sequence). The CDR3 region is CASSLQGRGYTF. CDR3 in DNA: TGTGCCAGCAGCTTACAGGGTCGCGGCTACACCTTC.

In this sample, this clone turned up a few times. The V gene is TRBV30, the J gene TRBJ1-2; TRBD1 agrees at 7 bases. Losses at the gene ends were 4 bases for V and 8 bases for J; bases not matched to a gene: 10. Germline lookup yields CDR1 GTSNPN and CDR2 SVGIG (reference sequence). This CDR3 comprises 13 residues. CDR3 coding DNA: TGTGCCTGGAAAAGGGGGCAAGAGAGGGGCTACACCTTC. It is translated as CAWKRGQERGYTF.

The J gene is TRBJ2-2, the V gene TRBV6-2 or TRBV6-3, with a tentative D call TRBD2 (5 bases). The CDR3 length is 18 residues. CDR1 and CDR2 from the germline V gene are MNHEY and SVGEGT. The V gene lost 0 bases and the J gene lost 0 bases, with 14 bases spanning the gap. The DNA of the CDR3 is TGTGCCAGCAGTTACTCATCCTTTCGGGGAACGAACACCGGGGAGCTGTTTTTT. Its translation is CASSYSSFRGTNTGELFF.

The chain links TRBV9 to TRBJ1-2; TRBD1 is a possible D gene (5 bases). The CDR3 consists of 18 residues. Trimming removed 4 bases at V and 0 bases at J, with 22 bases between. CDR1 is SGDLS and CDR2 is YYNGEE in the germline V gene. CDR3 DNA: TGTGCCAGCAGCCACTCTGGAGGGGCCGCTTCGGCTAACTATGGCTACACCTTC. Translating it yields CASSHSGGAASANYGYTF.

The chain employs TRBV2 and TRBJ1-1; tentative D call: TRBD1 (6 bases). The CDR3 loop spans 14 amino acids. Trimming left V 9 bases short and J 1 base short, with 15 bases between. Germline lookup yields CDR1 SNHLY and CDR2 FYNNEI. The CDR3 loop reads CASIRGGQNTEAFF. The CDR3 region has the DNA TGTGCCAGTATAAGGGGGGGTCAGAACACTGAAGCTTTCTTT.

This clone was found a few times. The rearrangement joins TRBV7-2 to TRBJ2-7; a possible D gene is TRBD2 (5 bases). Trimming shortened V by 1 base and J by 2 bases, and 9 bases separated the two germline ends. Per germline, CDR1 SGHTA and CDR2 FQGNSA. This CDR3 is 14 amino acids long. In DNA form, the CDR3 reads TGTGCCAGCAGCTTAGAGCGGTTAGCCTACGAGCAGTACTTC. Translation: CASSLERLAYEQYF. Full variable domain (missing parts from reference TRBV7-2 and TRBJ2-7): GAGVSQSPSNKVTEKGKDVELRCDPISGHTALYWYRQSLGQGLEFLIYFQGNSAPDKSGLPSDRFSAERTGGSVSTLTIQRTQQEDSAVYLCASSLERLAYEQYFGPGTRLTVT.